The subject of this entry is one T cell receptor (beta chain). Its cognate antigen is unknown. The entry originates in a study of beta chain features in type 1 diabetes. At the level of the study: The study found patients and healthy donors alike in age, gender and cell yields.

What was sequenced were expressed TCRB transcripts, since all of the isolated RNA had been reverse transcribed. Libraries were prepared by immunoSEQ multiplex PCR; TCRdb keeps only in-frame clonotypes and omits some of them. The table has 400,000 or so clones, over 8.5% seen once. CDR3 length: 13 residues. V lost 4 bases to trimming and J lost 2 bases, with 10 bases between them. Overall study findings and caveats: Fewer insertions but more deletions were seen at VDJ junctions in type 1 diabetes patients. Significant though moderate, a shortening of TCRB CDR3s appeared in all four CD4+ subsets of Type 1 diabetes patients.

This clonotype originated in a man aged 25-40 years with type 1 diabetes. The chain combines TRBV5-7 with TRBJ2-7; a weak D match, TRBD2 (6 bases). TRBV5-7 is marked as an open reading frame, function uncertain. The sequenced material came from central memory CD4+ T cells from blood. The DNA for the CDR3 is TGTGCCAGCAGCCGGGACTCTCCCTACGAGCAGTACTTC. This translates into CASSRDSPYEQYF.